The TCR beta chain under discussion was sequenced for a study of blood T cell repertoires in COVID-19. Whole-study context: Samples of COVID-19 (acute and convalescent) were obtained from the United States, Italy and Spain.

Clones were sequenced by immunoSEQ multiplex PCR, and TCRdb holds only the in-frame ones, with some missing. Of 400,000 or so clones detected, about 88% appear once; the ten largest clones hold around 1.5%. Germline V gives CDR1 LGHDT, CDR2 YNNKEL (reference sequence). Trimming took 2 bases from V and 5 from J; bases not matched to a gene: 6. The CDR3 has 15 residues. The receptor comes from a woman in her thirties or forties with COVID-19, enrolled during active disease. Sequences were obtained from peripheral blood. The chain carries TRBV3-1 (or the pseudogene TRBV3-2) and TRBJ1-5, with 7 positions matching TRBD1. CDR3 nucleotide sequence: TGTGCCAGCAGCCAAAACTTCCAGGGGGATCAGCCCCAGCATTTT. This gives the protein CASSQNFQGDQPQHF.